This is a list of T cell receptor beta chains from one sample in a study of breast tumors, draining lymph nodes, adjacent tissues. TCRdb reprocessed the multiplex PCR reads with MiXCR, giving one entry per CDR3 protein. This table holds approximately 90,000 distinct CDR3 sequences, around 30% found once. The sample was axillary lymph node tissue. The receptor set was obtained from a female donor with breast cancer. Some clones in this sample may be carry-over from other donors' samples. Each CDR3 is given with its conserved first and last residue. A D gene is named only where the DNA matches it firmly. Where a row states a size, it is once, few, many or the class of an expanded clone; other rows omit it.

j_call d_call cdr3_length clone_size v_call cdr3_aa cdr3_nt
TRBJ1-5 TRBD1 14 - TRBV7-9 CASSSPTGGQPQHF TGTGCCAGCAGCTCCCCCACAGGGGGTCAGCCCCAGCATTTT
TRBJ2-7 TRBD2 16 - TRBV2 CASNSGLAGEGYEQYF TGTGCCAGCAACTCCGGACTAGCGGGAGAGGGATACGAGCAGTACTTC
TRBJ1-5 TRBD1 21 many TRBV15 CATSRHNPPLTGRDSNQPQHF TGTGCCACCAGCAGACACAACCCCCCCCTGACAGGGAGGGATAGCAATCAGCCCCAGCATTTT
TRBJ2-5 - 12 many TRBV7-2 CASSLGQEVQYF TGTGCCAGCAGCTTAGGTCAGGAGGTCCAGTACTTC
TRBJ2-5 - 15 many TRBV7-2 CASSLGHGGDETQYF TGTGCCAGCAGCTTAGGGCACGGTGGCGATGAGACCCAGTACTTC
TRBJ2-1 TRBD2 15 - TRBV2 CATEKGTSSYNEQFF TGTGCCACCGAGAAGGGGACTAGCAGCTACAATGAGCAGTTCTTC
TRBJ2-5 TRBD2 15 - TRBV6-2/TRBV6-3 CASREDLADQETQYF TGTGCCAGCAGGGAGGACCTAGCGGACCAAGAGACCCAGTACTTC
TRBJ2-1 TRBD2 16 - TRBV11-2 CASSLASGRTHNERFF TGTGCCAGCAGCTTGGCGAGCGGGAGAACTCACAATGAGCGGTTCTTC
TRBJ2-5 - 12 many TRBV19 CASSIKGETQYF TGTGCCAGTAGTATTAAGGGAGAGACCCAGTACTTC
TRBJ2-7 TRBD2 14 many TRBV28 CASRSPAGDYEQYF TGTGCCAGCAGATCTCCGGCGGGAGACTACGAGCAGTACTTC
TRBJ1-6 - 15 - TRBV2 CASSQEGRNNSPLHF TGTGCCAGCAGTCAAGAAGGGCGAAATAATTCACCCCTCCACTTT
TRBJ2-6 - 12 many TRBV20-1 CSASSGANVLTF TGCAGTGCTAGCTCTGGGGCCAACGTCCTGACTTTC